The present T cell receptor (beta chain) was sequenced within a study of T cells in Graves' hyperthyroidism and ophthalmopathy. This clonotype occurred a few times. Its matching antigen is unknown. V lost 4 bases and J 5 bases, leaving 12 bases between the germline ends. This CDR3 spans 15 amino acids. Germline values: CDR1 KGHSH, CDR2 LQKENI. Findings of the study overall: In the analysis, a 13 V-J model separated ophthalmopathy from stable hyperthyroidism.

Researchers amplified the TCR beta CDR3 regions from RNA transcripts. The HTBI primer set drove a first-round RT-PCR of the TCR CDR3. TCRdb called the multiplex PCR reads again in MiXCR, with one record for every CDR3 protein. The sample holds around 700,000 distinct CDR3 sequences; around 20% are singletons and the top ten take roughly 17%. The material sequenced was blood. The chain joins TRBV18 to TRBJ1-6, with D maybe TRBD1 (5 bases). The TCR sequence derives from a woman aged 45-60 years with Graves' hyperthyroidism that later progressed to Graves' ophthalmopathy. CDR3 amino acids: CASSRQSHNNSPLHF. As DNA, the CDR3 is TGTGCCAGCTCACGACAGAGTCATAATAATTCACCCCTCCACTTT.